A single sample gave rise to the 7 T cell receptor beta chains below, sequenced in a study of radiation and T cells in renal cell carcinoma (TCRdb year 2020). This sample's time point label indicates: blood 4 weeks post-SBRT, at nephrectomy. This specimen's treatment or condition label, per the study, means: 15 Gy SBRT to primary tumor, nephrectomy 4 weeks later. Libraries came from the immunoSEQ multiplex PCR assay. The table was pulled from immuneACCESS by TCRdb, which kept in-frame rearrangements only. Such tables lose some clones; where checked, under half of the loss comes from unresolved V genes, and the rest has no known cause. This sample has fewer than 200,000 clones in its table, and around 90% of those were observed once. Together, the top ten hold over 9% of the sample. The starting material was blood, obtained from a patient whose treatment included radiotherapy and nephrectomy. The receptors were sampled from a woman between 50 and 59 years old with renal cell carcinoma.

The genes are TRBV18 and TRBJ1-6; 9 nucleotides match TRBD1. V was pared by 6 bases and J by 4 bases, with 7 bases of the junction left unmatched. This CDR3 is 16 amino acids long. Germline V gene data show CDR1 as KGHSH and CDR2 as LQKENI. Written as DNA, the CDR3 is TGTGCCAGCTCTCGCCCGGGACAGGGTTATAATTCACCCCTCCACTTT. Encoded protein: CASSRPGQGYNSPLHF.

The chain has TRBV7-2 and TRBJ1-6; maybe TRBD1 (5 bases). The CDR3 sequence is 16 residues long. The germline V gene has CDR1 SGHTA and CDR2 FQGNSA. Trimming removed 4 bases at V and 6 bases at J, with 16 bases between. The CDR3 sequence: CASSWGDGAFNSPLHF. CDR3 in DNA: TGTGCCAGCAGCTGGGGAGATGGGGCCTTTAATTCACCCCTCCACTTT.

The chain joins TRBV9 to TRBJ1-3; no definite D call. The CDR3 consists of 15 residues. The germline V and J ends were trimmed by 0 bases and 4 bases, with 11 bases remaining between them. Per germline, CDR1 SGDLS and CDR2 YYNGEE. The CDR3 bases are TGTGCCAGCAGCGTAGAGGGATTTTACGGAAACACCATATATTTT. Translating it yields CASSVEGFYGNTIYF.

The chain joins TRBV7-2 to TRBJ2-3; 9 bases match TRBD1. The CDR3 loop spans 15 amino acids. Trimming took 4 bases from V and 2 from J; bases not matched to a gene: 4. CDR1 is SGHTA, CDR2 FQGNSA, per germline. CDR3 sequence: CASSSWTGATDTQYF. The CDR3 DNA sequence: TGTGCCAGCAGCTCCTGGACAGGGGCCACAGATACGCAGTATTTT.

The CDR3 coding sequence is TGTGCCAGCAGCTTAGAAGGGACAGGGGGAAGCACAGATACGCAGTATTTT. Protein sequence: CASSLEGTGGSTDTQYF. The J gene is TRBJ2-3, the V gene TRBV7-2; 11 bases line up with TRBD1. Per the germline V gene, CDR1 is SGHTA and CDR2 is FQGNSA. The CDR3 is 17 residues long. Trimming took 1 base from V and 0 from J; bases not matched to a gene: 3.

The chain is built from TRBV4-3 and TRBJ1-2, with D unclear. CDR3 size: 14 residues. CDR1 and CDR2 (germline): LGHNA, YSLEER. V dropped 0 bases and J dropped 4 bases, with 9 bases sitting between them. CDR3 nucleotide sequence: TGCGCCAGCAGCCAAGAGACTCCCCCCTATGGCTACACCTTC. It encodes CASSQETPPYGYTF.

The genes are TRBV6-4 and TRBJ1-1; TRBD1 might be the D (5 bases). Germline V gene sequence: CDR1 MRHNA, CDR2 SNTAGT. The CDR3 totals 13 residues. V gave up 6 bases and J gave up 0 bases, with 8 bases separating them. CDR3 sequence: CASRDTLNTEAFF. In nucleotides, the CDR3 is TGTGCCAGCAGGGACACTTTGAACACTGAAGCTTTCTTT.